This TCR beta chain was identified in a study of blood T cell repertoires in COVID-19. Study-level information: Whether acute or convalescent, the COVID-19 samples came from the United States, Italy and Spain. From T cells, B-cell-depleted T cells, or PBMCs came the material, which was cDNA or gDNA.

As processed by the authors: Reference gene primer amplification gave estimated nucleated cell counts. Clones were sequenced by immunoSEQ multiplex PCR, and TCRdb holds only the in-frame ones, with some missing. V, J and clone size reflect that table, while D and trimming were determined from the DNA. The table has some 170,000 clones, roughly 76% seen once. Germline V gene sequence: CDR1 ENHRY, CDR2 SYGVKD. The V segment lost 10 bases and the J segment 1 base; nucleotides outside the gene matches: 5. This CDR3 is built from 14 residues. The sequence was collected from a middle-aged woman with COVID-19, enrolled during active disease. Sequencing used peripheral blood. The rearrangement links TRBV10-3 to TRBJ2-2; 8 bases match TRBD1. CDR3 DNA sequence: TGTGCCACGTCCGGGACAGGGAACACCGGGGAGCTGTTTTTT. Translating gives CATSGTGNTGELFF.